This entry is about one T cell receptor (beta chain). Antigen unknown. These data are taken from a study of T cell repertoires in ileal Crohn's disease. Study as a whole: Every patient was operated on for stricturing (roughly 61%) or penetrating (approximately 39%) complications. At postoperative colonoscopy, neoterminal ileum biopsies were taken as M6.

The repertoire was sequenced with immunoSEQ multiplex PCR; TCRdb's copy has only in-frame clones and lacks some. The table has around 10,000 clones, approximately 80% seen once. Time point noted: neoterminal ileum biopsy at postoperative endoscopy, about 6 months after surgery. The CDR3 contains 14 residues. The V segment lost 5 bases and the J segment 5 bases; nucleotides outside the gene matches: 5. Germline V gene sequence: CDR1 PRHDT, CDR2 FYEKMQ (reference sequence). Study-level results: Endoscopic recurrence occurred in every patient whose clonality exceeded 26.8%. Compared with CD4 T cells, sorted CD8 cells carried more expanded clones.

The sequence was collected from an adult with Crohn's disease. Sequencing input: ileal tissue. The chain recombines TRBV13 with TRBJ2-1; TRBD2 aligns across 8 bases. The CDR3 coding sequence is TGTGCCAGCAGCCCATTAGCGGGAAACAATGAGCAGTTCTTC. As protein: CASSPLAGNNEQFF.